This T cell receptor (beta chain) was recorded in a study of shared clonotypes between healthy human individuals. As for the study in general: Each donor contributed plates that comprised three CD4 naive, three CD4 memory, two CD8 naive and one CD8 memory.

The length of the CDR3 is 11 residues. Germline-derived CDR1 and CDR2 are GTSNPN and SVGIG (reference sequence). V gave up 1 base and J gave up 5 bases, with 6 bases separating them. The table came from immunoSEQ multiplex PCR; TCRdb's copy has only in-frame clones and leaves some out. The profile covers roughly 2.5 million clones, with more than 80% appearing a single time and over 0.12% taken by the ten largest. This clone has just a few counts. What it binds is not known. Other DNA sequences within the sample encode an identical CDR3. General study results and limits: Exclusively blood specimens were collected; tissue repertoires likely differ.

The chain employs TRBV30 and TRBJ2-7; D is ambiguous. The TCR comes from a man between 18 and 29 years old in good health. The sample was naive CD4+ T cells sorted from blood. Sample subset: CD45RA+ positively selected. CDR3 residues: CAWSGVHEQYF. The CDR3 DNA reads as TGTGCCTGGAGTGGAGTCCACGAGCAGTACTTC.